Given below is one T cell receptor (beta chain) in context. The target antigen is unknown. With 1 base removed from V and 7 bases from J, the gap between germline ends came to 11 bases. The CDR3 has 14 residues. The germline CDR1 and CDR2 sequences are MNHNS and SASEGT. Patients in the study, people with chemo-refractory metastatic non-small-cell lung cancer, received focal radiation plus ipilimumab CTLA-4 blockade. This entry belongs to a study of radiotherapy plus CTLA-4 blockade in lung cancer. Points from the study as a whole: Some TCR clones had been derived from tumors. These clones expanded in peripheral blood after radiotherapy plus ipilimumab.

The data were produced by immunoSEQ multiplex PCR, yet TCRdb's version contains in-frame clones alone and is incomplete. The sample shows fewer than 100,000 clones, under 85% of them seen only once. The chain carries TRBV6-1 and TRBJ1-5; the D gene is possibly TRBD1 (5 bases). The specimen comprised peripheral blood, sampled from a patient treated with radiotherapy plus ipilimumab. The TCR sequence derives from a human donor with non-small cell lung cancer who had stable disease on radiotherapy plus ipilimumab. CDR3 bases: TGTGCCAGCAGTGAAGTCAGGGCAGGACAGCCCCAGCATTTT. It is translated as CASSEVRAGQPQHF.